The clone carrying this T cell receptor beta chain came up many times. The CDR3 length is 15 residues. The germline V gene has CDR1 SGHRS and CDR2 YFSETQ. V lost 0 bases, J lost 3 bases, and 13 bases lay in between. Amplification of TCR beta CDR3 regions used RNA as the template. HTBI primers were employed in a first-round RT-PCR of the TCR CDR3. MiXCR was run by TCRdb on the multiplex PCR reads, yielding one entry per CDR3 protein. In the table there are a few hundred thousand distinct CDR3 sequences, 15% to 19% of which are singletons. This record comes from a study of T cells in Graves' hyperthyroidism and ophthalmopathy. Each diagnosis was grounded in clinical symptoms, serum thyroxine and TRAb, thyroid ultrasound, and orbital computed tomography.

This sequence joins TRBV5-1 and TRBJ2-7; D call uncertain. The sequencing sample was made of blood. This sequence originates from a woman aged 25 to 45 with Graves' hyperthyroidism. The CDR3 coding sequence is TGCGCCAGCAGCTTGGTGGGCCTTCAAATCTACGAGCAGTACTTC. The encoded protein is CASSLVGLQIYEQYF.